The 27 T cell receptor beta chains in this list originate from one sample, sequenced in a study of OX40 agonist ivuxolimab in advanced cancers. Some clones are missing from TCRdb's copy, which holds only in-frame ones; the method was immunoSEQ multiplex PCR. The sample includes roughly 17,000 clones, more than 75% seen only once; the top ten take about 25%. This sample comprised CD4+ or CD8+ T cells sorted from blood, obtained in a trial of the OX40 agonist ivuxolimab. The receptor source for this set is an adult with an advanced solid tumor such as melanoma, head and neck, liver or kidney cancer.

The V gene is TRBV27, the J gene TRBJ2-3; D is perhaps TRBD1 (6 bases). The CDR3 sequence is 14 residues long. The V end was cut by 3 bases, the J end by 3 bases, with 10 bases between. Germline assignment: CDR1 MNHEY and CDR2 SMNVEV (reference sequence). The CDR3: CASSFFGQTDTQYF. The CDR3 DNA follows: TGTGCCAGCAGTTTTTTCGGACAGACAGATACGCAGTATTTT.

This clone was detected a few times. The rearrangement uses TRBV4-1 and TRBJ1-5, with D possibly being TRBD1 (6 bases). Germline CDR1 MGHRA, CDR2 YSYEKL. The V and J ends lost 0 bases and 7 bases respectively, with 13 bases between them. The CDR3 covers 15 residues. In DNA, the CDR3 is TGCGCCAGCAGCCAAGATAAGGGTACAGGGCAGCCCCAGCATTTT. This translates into CASSQDKGTGQPQHF.

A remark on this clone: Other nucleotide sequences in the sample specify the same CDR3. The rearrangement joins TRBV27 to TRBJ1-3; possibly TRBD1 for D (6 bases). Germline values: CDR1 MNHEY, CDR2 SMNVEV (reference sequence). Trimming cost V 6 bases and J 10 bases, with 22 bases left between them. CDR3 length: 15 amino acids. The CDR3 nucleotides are TGTGCCAGCAGCTCCTGGGGGCAGGGCCTTGCAACCATATATTTT. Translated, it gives CASSSWGQGLATIYF.

For the CDR3, the DNA is TGTGCCAGCAGTGACCAACAGGGGGCGGTTGGCTACACCTTC. Translated, it gives CASSDQQGAVGYTF. V usage is TRBV27 and J usage is TRBJ1-2; 9 bases fit TRBD1. CDR1 MNHEY and CDR2 SMNVEV come from the germline V gene (reference sequence). This CDR3 has 14 amino acids. J was trimmed by 7 bases and V by 5 bases; bases with no gene match: 8.

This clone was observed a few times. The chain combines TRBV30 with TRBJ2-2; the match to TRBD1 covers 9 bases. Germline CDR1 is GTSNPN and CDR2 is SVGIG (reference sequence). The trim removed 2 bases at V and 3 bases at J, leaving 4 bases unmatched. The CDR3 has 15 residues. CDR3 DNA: TGTGCCTGGAGTTTCCGGGACAGGGACACCGGGGAGCTGTTTTTT. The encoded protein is CAWSFRDRDTGELFF.

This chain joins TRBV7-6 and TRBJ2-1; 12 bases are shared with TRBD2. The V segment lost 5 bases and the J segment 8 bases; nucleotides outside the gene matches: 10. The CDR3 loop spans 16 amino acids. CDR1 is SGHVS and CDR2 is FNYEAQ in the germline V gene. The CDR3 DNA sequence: TGTGCCAGCAGCCCTAGCGGGGGGGCGATCGGGGATGAGCAGTTCTTC. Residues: CASSPSGGAIGDEQFF. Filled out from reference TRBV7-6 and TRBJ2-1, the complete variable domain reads GAGVSQSPRYKVTKRGQDVALRCDPISGHVSLYWYRQALGQGPEFLTYFNYEAQQDKSGLPNDRFSAERPEGSISTLTIQRTEQRDSAMYRCASSPSGGAIGDEQFFGPGTRLTVL.

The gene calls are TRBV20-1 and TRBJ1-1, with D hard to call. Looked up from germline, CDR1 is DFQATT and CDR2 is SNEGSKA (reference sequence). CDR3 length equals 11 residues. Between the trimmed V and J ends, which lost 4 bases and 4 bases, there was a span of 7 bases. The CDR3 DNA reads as TGCAGTGCTACCCCAGCCACTGAAGCTTTCTTT. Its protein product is CSATPATEAFF.

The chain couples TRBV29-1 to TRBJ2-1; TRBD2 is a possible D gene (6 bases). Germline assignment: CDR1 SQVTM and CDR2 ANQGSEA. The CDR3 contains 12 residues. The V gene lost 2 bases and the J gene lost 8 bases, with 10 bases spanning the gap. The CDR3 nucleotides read TGCAGCGTTGAACCGGAGGGGTATGAGCAGTTCTTC. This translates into CSVEPEGYEQFF.

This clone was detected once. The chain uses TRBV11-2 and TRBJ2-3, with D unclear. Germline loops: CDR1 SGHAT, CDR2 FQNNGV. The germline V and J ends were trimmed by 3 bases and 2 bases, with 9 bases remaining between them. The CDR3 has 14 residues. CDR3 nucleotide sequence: TGTGCCAGCAGCTTGTCAACAGACACAGATACGCAGTATTTT. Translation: CASSLSTDTDTQYF. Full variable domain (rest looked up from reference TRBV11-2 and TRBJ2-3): EAGVAQSPRYKIIEKRQSVAFWCNPISGHATLYWYQQILGQGPKLLIQFQNNGVVDDSQLPKDRFSAERLKGVDSTLKIQPAKLEDSAVYLCASSLSTDTDTQYFGPGTRLTVL.

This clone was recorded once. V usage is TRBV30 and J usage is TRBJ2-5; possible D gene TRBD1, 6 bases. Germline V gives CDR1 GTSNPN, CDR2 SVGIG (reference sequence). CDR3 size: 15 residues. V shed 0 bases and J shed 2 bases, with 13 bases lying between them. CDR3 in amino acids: CAWSVHRVFQETQYF. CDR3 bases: TGTGCCTGGAGTGTTCACAGGGTGTTTCAAGAGACCCAGTACTTC.

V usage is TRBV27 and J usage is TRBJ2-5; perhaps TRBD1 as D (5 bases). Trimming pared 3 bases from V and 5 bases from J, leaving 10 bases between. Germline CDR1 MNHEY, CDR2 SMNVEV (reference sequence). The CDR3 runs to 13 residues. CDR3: CASSFGAPETQYF. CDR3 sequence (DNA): TGTGCCAGCAGTTTTGGGGCCCCCGAGACCCAGTACTTC.

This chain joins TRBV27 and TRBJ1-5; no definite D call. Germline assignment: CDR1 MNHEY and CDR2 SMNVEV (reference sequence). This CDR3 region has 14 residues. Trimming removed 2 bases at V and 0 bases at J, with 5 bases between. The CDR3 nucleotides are TGTGCCAGCAGTTTAGGGAATAGCAATCAGCCCCAGCATTTT. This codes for CASSLGNSNQPQHF.

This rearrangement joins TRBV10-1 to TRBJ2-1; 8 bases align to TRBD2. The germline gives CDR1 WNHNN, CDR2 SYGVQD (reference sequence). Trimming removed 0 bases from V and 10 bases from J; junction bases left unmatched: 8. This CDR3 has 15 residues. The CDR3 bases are TGCGCCAGCAGTGAGTCGACGGGGGGGACACAGGAGCAGTTCTTC. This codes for CASSESTGGTQEQFF.

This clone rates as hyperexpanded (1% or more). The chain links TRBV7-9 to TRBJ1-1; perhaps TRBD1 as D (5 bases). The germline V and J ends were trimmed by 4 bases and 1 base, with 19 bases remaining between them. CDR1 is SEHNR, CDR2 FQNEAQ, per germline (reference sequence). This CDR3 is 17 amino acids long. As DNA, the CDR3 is TGTGCCAGCAGCTCAGGCGGGTCAGGGCTCTCGAACACTGAAGCTTTCTTT. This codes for CASSSGGSGLSNTEAFF.

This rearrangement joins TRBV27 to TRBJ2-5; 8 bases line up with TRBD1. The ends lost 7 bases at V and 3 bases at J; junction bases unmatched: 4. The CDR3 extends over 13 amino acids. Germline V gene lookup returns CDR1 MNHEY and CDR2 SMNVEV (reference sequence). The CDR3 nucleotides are TGTGCCAGCACCAAGACAGGGGAAGAGACCCAGTACTTC. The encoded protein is CASTKTGEETQYF.

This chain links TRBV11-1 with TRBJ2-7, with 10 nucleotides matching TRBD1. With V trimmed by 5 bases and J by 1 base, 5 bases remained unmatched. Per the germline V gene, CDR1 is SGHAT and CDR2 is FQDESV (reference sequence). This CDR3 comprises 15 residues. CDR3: CASSLTGGASYEQYF. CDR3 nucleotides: TGTGCCAGCAGCCTGACAGGGGGCGCTTCCTACGAGCAGTACTTC. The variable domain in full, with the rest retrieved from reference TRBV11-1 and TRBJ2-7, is EAEVAQSPRYKITEKSQAVAFWCDPISGHATLYWYRQILGQGPELLVQFQDESVVDDSQLPKDRFSAERLKGVDSTLKIQPAELGDSAMYLCASSLTGGASYEQYFGPGTRLTVT.

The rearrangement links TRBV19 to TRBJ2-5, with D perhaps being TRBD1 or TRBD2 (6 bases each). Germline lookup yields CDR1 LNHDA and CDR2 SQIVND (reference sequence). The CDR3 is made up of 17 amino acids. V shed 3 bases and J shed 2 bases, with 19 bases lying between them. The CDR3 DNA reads TGTGCCAGTAGTATGTTTTCGGGGGCCTTGGGGCAAGAGACCCAGTACTTC. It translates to CASSMFSGALGQETQYF.

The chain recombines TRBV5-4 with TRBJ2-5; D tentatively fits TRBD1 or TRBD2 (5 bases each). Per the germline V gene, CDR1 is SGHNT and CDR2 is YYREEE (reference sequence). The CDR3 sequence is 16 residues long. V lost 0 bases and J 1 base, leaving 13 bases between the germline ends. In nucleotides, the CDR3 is TGTGCCAGCAGCTTGGGAGGGCAGGGCTTCCAAGAGACCCAGTACTTC. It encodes CASSLGGQGFQETQYF.

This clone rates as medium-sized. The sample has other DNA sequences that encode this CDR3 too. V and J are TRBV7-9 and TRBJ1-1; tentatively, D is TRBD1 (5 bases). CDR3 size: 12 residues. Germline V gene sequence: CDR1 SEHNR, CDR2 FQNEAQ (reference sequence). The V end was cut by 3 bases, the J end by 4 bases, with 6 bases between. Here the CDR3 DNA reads TGTGCCAGCAGCTTCCAGGGCACTGAAGCTTTCTTT. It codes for CASSFQGTEAFF.

This CDR3 reads CASGYSTGGYEQYF. DNA for the CDR3: TGTGCTAGTGGTTATTCTACAGGGGGCTACGAGCAGTACTTC. The V and J genes are TRBV12-5 and TRBJ2-7; 8 nucleotides line up with TRBD1. Germline loops: CDR1 LGHNT, CDR2 FRNRAP. Trimming removed 4 bases from V and 3 bases from J; junction bases left unmatched: 5. The CDR3 covers 14 residues.

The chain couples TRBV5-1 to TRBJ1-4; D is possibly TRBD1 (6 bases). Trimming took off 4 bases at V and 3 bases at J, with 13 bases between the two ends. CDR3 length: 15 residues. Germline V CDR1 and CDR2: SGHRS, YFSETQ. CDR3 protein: CASSLEGGANEKLFF. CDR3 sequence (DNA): TGCGCCAGCAGCCTGGAAGGGGGTGCTAATGAAAAACTGTTTTTT.

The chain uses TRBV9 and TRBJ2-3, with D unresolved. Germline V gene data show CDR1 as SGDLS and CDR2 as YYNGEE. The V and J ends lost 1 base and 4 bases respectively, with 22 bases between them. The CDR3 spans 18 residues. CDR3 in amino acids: CASSVYDGAPKNSDTQYF. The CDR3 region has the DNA TGTGCCAGCAGCGTATATGATGGCGCCCCGAAAAACTCAGATACGCAGTATTTT.

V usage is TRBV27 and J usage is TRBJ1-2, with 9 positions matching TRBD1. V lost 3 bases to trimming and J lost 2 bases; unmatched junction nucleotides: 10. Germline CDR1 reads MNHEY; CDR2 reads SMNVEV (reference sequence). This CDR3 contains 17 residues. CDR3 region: CASSLWDRVDRNYGYTF. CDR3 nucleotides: TGTGCCAGCAGTTTGTGGGACAGGGTTGATCGAAACTATGGCTACACCTTC.

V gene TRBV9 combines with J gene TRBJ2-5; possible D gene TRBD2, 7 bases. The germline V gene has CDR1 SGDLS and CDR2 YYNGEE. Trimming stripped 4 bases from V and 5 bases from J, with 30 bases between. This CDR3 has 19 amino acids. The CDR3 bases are TGTGCCAGCAGCCTCCGAGCCCCAGGGGAGGGCCCCTACGCGGAGACCCAGTACTTC. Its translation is CASSLRAPGEGPYAETQYF.

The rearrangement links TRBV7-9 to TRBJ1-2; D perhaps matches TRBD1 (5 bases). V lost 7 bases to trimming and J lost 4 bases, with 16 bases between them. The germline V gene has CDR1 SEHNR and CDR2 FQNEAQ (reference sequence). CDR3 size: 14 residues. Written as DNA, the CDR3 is TGTGCCAGCACCTCCGCGGTTGGGGGCTATGGCTACACCTTC. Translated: CASTSAVGGYGYTF.

CDR3 coding DNA: TGTGCCTGGAGTGACTACGAGCAGTACTTC. This gives the protein CAWSDYEQYF. The chain recombines TRBV30 with TRBJ2-7; D gene uncertain. V lost 1 base, J lost 3 bases, and 1 base lay in between. CDR1 and CDR2 (germline): GTSNPN, SVGIG (reference sequence). This CDR3 has 10 residues.

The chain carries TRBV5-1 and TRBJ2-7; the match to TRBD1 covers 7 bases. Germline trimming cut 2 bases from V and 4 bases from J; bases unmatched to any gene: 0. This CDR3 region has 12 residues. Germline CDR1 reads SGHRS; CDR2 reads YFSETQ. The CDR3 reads CASSLQGYEQYF. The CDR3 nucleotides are TGCGCCAGCAGCTTACAGGGGTACGAGCAGTACTTC.